Listed below are T cell receptor beta chains from one sample, sequenced in a study of Tregs in tolerant kidney transplant recipients. TCRdb's copy holds only in-frame clones and misses some; the assay was immunoSEQ multiplex PCR. The table includes tens of thousands of clones, roughly 84% detected once. The sample consisted of CD4+ T cells from blood. Receptors originate from a human donor in good health. The CDR3 runs from the conserved cysteine through the conserved F or W. A D gene is named only where the DNA matches it firmly. The size entry is marked missing in some rows and otherwise reads once, few, many or a size class.

>TRBV30|TRBJ2-2|-|-
CAWSTGTLNTGELFF
TGTGCCTGGAGTACCGGGACCCTGAACACCGGGGAGCTGTTTTTT
>TRBV4-1|TRBJ1-5|-|-
CASSQGWGGQPQHF
TGCGCCAGCAGCCAAGGCTGGGGTGGCCAGCCCCAGCATTTT
>TRBV7-2|TRBJ2-2|-|-
CASSLLAGAGELFF
TGTGCCAGCAGCTTATTGGCAGGGGCCGGGGAGCTGTTTTTT
>TRBV7-9|TRBJ1-1|-|-
CASSFPGVEEAFF
TGTGCCAGCAGCTTCCCAGGGGTTGAGGAAGCTTTCTTT
>TRBV4-2|TRBJ2-2|TRBD2|-
CASSLIFPSGLNTGELFF
TGTGCCAGCAGCCTTATCTTCCCTAGCGGCCTGAACACCGGGGAGCTGTTTTTT
>TRBV4-3|TRBJ2-7|TRBD1|-
CASSQTGTAYEQYF
TGCGCCAGCAGCCAAACAGGGACAGCCTACGAGCAGTACTTC
>TRBV5-1|TRBJ2-3|TRBD1|-
CASSLGTGAFTDTQYF
TGCGCCAGCAGCCTAGGGACAGGGGCGTTCACAGATACGCAGTATTTT
>TRBV6-5|TRBJ1-2|-|-
CASSYSGAGYTF
TGTGCCAGCAGTTACTCAGGGGCTGGCTACACCTTC
>TRBV25-1|TRBJ2-6|-|-
CASSPRSSLLGGANVLTF
TGTGCCAGCAGTCCTAGGTCATCCCTACTGGGAGGGGCCAACGTCCTGACTTTC
>TRBV19|TRBJ1-2|-|-
CASSIKFGRAGYTF
TGTGCCAGTAGTATAAAGTTCGGCAGGGCTGGCTACACCTTC
>TRBV15|TRBJ2-5|-|-
CATSREFRETQYF
TGTGCCACCAGCAGAGAATTCCGGGAGACCCAGTACTTC
>TRBV7-6|TRBJ2-1|TRBD2|once
CASSSTSGRGYNEQFF
TGTGCCAGCAGCTCGACTAGCGGGAGAGGTTACAATGAGCAGTTCTTC
>TRBV29-1|TRBJ2-7|TRBD2|-
CSVSPAGTSGTGEQYF
TGCAGCGTGAGCCCTGCCGGGACTAGCGGGACGGGCGAGCAGTACTTC
>TRBV6-6|TRBJ2-3|-|once
CASSRGGSTDTQYF
TGTGCCAGCAGCCGGGGCGGTAGCACAGATACGCAGTATTTT
>TRBV7-2|TRBJ1-2|-|-
CASSPSRDEIPPGYGYTF
TGTGCCAGCAGCCCGTCCCGGGACGAGATACCCCCCGGATATGGCTACACCTTC
>TRBV5-4|TRBJ1-2|-|-
CASSLEGSYGYTF
TGTGCCAGCAGCTTGGAGGGGAGTTATGGCTACACCTTC
>TRBV2|TRBJ2-7|TRBD1|-
CAISKGASGEQYF
TGTGCCATTTCCAAGGGGGCTTCTGGCGAGCAGTACTTC
>TRBV11-3|TRBJ2-5|TRBD2|-
CASSETSGRGETQYF
TGTGCCAGCAGCGAGACTAGCGGGAGAGGAGAGACCCAGTACTTC
>TRBV7-2|TRBJ1-2|TRBD1|-
CASNPGDRRNYGYTF
TGTGCCAGCAACCCCGGGGACAGACGAAACTATGGCTACACCTTC
>TRBV5-1|TRBJ1-4|-|-
CASSNELTGLREKLFF
TGCGCCAGCAGCAACGAACTGACAGGACTTCGCGAAAAACTGTTTTTT
>TRBV27|TRBJ1-6|TRBD1|-
CASTLRLSQGMSPLHF
TGTGCCAGCACCCTCCGTTTGTCACAGGGGATGTCACCCCTCCACTTT
>TRBV9|TRBJ1-2|-|-
CASSVANANYGYTF
TGTGCCAGCAGCGTAGCTAACGCTAACTATGGCTACACCTTC
>TRBV4-1|TRBJ2-2|-|once
CASSLQVRSQNTGELFF
TGCGCCAGCAGCCTCCAAGTCAGGTCCCAGAACACCGGGGAGCTGTTTTTT
>TRBV25-1|TRBJ1-3|TRBD1|-
CASRDQGGGNTIYF
TGTGCCAGCAGGGACCAGGGGGGTGGAAACACCATATATTTT
>TRBV6-5|TRBJ1-1|-|-
CASSPPGFSEAFF
TGTGCCAGCAGCCCTCCCGGGTTCTCAGAAGCTTTCTTT
>TRBV11-3|TRBJ2-1|-|-
CASSLGSYNEQFF
TGTGCCAGCAGCTTAGGCAGTTACAATGAGCAGTTCTTC
>TRBV5-4|TRBJ2-5|-|-
CASSARRDARQTQYF
TGTGCCAGCAGCGCCCGTCGGGACGCCAGACAGACCCAGTACTTC
>TRBV2|TRBJ2-3|TRBD1|-
CASSVEGARTDTQYF
TGTGCCAGCAGTGTTGAGGGGGCGCGTACAGATACGCAGTATTTT
>TRBV20-1|TRBJ2-7|-|-
CSAYRAREQYF
TGCAGTGCCTACAGGGCCCGCGAGCAGTACTTC
>TRBV7-9|TRBJ1-2|-|-
CASSFTLQNYGYTF
TGTGCCAGCAGCTTTACACTCCAGAACTATGGCTACACCTTC
>TRBV6-6|TRBJ2-7|TRBD1|-
CASSTGTGSYEQYF
TGTGCCAGCAGCACCGGGACAGGGTCCTACGAGCAGTACTTC
>TRBV9|TRBJ2-3|TRBD1|-
CASSDPGQEGWTQYF
TGTGCCAGCAGCGATCCGGGACAGGAAGGGTGGACGCAGTATTTT
>TRBV21-1|TRBJ2-7|-|-
CASRDVKTVGVYEQYF
TGTGCCAGCAGAGATGTCAAAACAGTAGGGGTCTACGAGCAGTACTTC
>TRBV6-5|TRBJ1-2|-|-
CASSLTPTPVGYTF
TGTGCCAGCAGCCTCACCCCAACCCCCGTCGGCTACACCTTC
>TRBV19|TRBJ1-4|TRBD1|-
CASSIWTGELFF
TGTGCCAGTAGTATATGGACAGGGGAACTGTTTTTT
>TRBV11-1|TRBJ2-3|-|-
CASVRGAAALGDTQYF
TGTGCCAGCGTTCGGGGAGCGGCGGCCCTCGGGGATACGCAGTATTTT
>TRBV19|TRBJ1-3|TRBD1|-
CASSGQGLTGNTIYF
TGTGCCAGTAGTGGACAGGGGTTAACTGGAAACACCATATATTTT
>TRBV5-1|TRBJ1-6|-|once
CASSLDTENSPLHF
TGCGCCAGCAGCTTGGATACGGAGAATTCACCCCTCCACTTT
>TRBV19|TRBJ2-1|-|-
CASSIMQQNEQFF
TGTGCCAGTAGTATCATGCAGCAGAATGAGCAGTTCTTC
>TRBV28|TRBJ1-1|-|-
CASSLWRGTEAFF
TGTGCCAGCAGTTTGTGGCGGGGCACTGAAGCTTTCTTT
>TRBV7-2|TRBJ2-3|TRBD2|-
CASSSFSGVDTQYF
TGTGCCAGCAGCTCATTTAGCGGGGTAGATACGCAGTATTTT
>TRBV7-9|TRBJ2-2|TRBD1|-
CASSTGQASGELFF
TGTGCCAGCAGCACTGGACAGGCATCCGGGGAGCTGTTTTTT
>TRBV18|TRBJ1-3|TRBD1|-
CASSSGQELSGNTIYF
TGTGCCAGCTCATCCGGACAGGAACTGTCTGGAAACACCATATATTTT
>TRBV27|TRBJ1-1|-|-
CASRRRAGIIMNSEAFF
TGTGCCAGCAGGAGGCGGGCAGGCATAATCATGAACTCTGAAGCTTTCTTT
>TRBV6-1|TRBJ2-1|TRBD2|-
CASTRAGVSYNEQFF
TGTGCCAGCACTCGAGCGGGGGTATCCTACAATGAGCAGTTCTTC
>TRBV11-1|TRBJ2-5|-|-
CASSPWEEGRYF
TGTGCCAGCAGCCCCTGGGAGGAGGGGCGGTACTTC
>TRBV14|TRBJ1-2|-|-
CASSPSNYGYTF
TGTGCCAGCAGCCCCTCTAACTATGGCTACACCTTC
>TRBV11-1|TRBJ1-5|TRBD1|few
CASSLSTGAPSHNQPQHF
TGTGCCAGCAGCTTATCGACAGGGGCCCCATCCCACAATCAGCCCCAGCATTTT
>TRBV28|TRBJ2-3|TRBD2|-
CASSRSGRVGTDTQYF
TGTGCCAGCAGTCGTAGCGGGAGAGTCGGCACAGATACGCAGTATTTT
>TRBV11-1|TRBJ2-5|TRBD2|-
CASSFPGGETQYF
TGTGCCAGCAGCTTTCCGGGAGGGGAGACCCAGTACTTC
>TRBV5-1|TRBJ1-1|-|-
CASSLTSDRSRKAFF
TGCGCCAGCAGCTTAACATCGGACAGATCTAGAAAGGCTTTCTTT
>TRBV15|TRBJ2-1|TRBD2|-
CATSRGLAGAYNEQFF
TGTGCCACCAGCCGGGGACTAGCGGGAGCCTACAATGAGCAGTTCTTC
>TRBV18|TRBJ2-5|-|-
CASSPFTEETQYF
TGTGCCAGCTCGCCATTTACAGAAGAGACCCAGTACTTC